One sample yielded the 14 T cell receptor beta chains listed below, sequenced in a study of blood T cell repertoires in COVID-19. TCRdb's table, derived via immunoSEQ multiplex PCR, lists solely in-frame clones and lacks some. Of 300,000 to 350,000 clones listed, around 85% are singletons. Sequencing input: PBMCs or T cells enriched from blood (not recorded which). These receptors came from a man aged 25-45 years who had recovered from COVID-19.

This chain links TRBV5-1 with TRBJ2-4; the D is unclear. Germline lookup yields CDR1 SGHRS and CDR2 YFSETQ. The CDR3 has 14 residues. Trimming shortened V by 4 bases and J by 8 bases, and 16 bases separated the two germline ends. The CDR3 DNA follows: TGCGCCAGCAGCACCGCGTTCGAACGTGACATTCAGTACTTC. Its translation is CASSTAFERDIQYF.

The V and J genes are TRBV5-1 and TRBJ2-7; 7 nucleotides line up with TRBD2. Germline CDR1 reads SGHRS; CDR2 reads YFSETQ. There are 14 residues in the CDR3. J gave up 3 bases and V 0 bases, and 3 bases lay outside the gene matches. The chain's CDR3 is CASSLDGGSYEQYF. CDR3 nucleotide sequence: TGCGCCAGCAGCTTGGACGGGGGGAGCTACGAGCAGTACTTC.

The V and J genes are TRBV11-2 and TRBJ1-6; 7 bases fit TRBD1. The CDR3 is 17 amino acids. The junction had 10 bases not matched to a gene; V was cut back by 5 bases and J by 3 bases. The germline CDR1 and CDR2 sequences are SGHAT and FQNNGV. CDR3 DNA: TGTGCCAGCAGCGAGCTGGTCAGGGGGGTCTATAATTCACCCCTCCACTTT. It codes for CASSELVRGVYNSPLHF.

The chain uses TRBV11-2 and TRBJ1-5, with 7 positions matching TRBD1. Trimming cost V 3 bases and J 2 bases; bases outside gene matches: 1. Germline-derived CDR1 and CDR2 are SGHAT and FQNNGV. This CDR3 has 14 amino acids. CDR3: CASSFDRGNQPQHF. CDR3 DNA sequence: TGTGCCAGCAGCTTTGACAGGGGCAATCAGCCCCAGCATTTT. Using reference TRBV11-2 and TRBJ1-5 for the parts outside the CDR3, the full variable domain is EAGVAQSPRYKIIEKRQSVAFWCNPISGHATLYWYQQILGQGPKLLIQFQNNGVVDDSQLPKDRFSAERLKGVDSTLKIQPAKLEDSAVYLCASSFDRGNQPQHFGDGTRLSIL.

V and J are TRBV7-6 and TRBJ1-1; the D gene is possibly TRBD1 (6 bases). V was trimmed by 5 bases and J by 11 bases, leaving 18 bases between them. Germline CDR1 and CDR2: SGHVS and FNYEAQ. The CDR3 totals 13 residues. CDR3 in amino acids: CASSPGTHLRAFF. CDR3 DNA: TGTGCCAGCAGCCCTGGGACACACCTGAGGGCTTTCTTT. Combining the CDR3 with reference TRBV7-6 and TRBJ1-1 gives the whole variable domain GAGVSQSPRYKVTKRGQDVALRCDPISGHVSLYWYRQALGQGPEFLTYFNYEAQQDKSGLPNDRFSAERPEGSISTLTIQRTEQRDSAMYRCASSPGTHLRAFFGQGTRLTVV.

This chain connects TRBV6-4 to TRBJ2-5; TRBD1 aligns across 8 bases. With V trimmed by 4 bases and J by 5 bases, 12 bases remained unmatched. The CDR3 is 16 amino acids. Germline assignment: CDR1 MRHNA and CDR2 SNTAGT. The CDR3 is CASSGRTGLGWETQYF. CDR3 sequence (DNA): TGTGCCAGCAGTGGCAGGACAGGGTTAGGTTGGGAGACCCAGTACTTC.

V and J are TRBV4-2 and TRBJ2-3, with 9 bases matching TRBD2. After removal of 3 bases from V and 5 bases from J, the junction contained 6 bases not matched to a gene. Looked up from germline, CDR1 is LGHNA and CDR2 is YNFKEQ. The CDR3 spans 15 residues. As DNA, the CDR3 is TGTGCCAGCAGCCAGAAGAGCGGGGGGAAAGATACGCAGTATTTT. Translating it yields CASSQKSGGKDTQYF.

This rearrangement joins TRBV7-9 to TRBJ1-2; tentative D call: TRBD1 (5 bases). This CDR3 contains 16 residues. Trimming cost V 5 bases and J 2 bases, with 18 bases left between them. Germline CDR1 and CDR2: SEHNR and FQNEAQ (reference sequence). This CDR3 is CASSRPGRGINYGYTF. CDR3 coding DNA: TGTGCCAGCAGCCGACCCGGGCGGGGGATCAACTATGGCTACACCTTC.

Written as DNA, the CDR3 is TGTGCCAGCAGCTTGGCCCTACAGGTTTCATATGGCTACACCTTC. Translation: CASSLALQVSYGYTF. The V call is TRBV5-4, the J call TRBJ1-2; possibly TRBD1 for D (5 bases). Germline V CDR1 and CDR2: SGHNT, YYREEE (reference sequence). The V gene lost 0 bases and the J gene lost 5 bases, with 14 bases spanning the gap. CDR3 size: 15 residues.

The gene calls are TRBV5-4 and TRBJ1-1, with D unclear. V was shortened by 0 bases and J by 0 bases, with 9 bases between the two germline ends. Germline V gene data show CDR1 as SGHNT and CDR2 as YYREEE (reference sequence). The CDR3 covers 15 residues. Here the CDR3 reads CASSLASQMNTEAFF. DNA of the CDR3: TGTGCCAGCAGCTTGGCTAGTCAGATGAACACTGAAGCTTTCTTT.

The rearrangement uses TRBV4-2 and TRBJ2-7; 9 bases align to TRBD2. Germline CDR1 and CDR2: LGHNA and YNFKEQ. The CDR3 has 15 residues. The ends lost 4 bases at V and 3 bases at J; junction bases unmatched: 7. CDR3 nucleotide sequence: TGTGCCAGCAGCCCCTGGGGGACTAGCAACTACGAGCAGTACTTC. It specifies CASSPWGTSNYEQYF.

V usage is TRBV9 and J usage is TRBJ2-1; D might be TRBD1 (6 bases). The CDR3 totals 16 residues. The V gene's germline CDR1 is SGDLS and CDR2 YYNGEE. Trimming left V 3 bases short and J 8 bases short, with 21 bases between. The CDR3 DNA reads TGTGCCAGCAGCGCCAGGGGCCGGGGAAAAGCGGATGAGCAGTTCTTC. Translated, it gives CASSARGRGKADEQFF.

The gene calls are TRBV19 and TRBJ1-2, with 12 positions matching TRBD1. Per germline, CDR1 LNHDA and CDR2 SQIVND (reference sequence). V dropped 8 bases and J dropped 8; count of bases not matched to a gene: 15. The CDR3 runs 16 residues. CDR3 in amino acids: CASSRRRGQGALGYTF. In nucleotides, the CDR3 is TGTGCCAGTTCCCGCCGACGGGGACAGGGGGCCCTCGGCTACACCTTC.

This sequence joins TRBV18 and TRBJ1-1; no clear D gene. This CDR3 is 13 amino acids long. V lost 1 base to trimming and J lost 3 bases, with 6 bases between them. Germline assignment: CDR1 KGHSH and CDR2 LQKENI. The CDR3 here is CASSPQRDTEAFF. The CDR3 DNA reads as TGTGCCAGCTCACCACAACGGGACACTGAAGCTTTCTTT.